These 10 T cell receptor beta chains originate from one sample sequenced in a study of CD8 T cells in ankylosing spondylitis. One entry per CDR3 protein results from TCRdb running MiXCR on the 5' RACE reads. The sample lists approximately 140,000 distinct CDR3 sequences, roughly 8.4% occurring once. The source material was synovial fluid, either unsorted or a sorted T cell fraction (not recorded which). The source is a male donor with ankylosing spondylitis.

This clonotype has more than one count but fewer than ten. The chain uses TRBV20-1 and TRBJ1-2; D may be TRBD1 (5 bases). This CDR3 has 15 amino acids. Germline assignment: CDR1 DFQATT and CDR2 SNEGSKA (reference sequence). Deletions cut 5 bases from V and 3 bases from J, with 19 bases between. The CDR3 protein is CSARAAGRDDYGYTF. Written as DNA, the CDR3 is TGCAGTGCTCGTGCTGCTGGACGGGACGACTATGGCTACACCTTC.

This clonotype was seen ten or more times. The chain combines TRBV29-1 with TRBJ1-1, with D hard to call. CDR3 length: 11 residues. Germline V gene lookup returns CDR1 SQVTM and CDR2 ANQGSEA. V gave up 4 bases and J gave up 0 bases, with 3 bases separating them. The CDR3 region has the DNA TGCAGCGTTGGGATGAACACTGAAGCTTTCTTT. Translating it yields CSVGMNTEAFF.

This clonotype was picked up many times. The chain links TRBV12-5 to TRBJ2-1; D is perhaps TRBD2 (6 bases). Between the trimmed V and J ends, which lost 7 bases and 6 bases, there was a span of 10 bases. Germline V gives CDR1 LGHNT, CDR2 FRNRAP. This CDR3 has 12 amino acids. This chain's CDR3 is CASAGASNEQFF. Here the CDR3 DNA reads TGTGCTAGTGCGGGAGCTAGCAATGAGCAGTTCTTC.

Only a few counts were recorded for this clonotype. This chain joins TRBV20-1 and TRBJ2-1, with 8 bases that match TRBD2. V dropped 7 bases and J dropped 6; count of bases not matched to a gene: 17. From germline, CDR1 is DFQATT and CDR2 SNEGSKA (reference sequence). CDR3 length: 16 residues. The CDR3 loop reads CSVTNPGLDLSNEQFF. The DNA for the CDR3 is TGCAGTGTTACTAACCCGGGACTAGATCTTTCCAATGAGCAGTTCTTC.

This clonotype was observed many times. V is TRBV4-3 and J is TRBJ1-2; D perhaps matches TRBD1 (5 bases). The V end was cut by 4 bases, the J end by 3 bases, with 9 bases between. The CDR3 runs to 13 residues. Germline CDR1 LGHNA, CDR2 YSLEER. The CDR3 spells CASSPTRDYGYTF. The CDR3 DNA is TGCGCCAGCAGCCCGACCAGGGACTATGGCTACACCTTC.

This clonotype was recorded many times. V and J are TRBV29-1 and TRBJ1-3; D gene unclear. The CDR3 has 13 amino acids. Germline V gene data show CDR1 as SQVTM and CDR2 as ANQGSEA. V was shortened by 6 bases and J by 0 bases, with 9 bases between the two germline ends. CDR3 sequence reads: CSVLPNSGNTIYF. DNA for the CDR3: TGCAGCGTCCTACCGAACTCTGGAAACACCATATATTTT.

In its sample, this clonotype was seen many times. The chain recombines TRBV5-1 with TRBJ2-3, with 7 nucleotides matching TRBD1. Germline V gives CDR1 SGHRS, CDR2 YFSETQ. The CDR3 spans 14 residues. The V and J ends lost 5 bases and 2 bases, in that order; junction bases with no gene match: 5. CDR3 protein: CASSSDRNTDTQYF. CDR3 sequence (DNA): TGCGCCAGCAGTTCGGACAGGAACACAGATACGCAGTATTTT. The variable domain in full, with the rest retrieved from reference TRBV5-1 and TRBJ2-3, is KAGVTQTPRYLIKTRGQQVTLSCSPISGHRSVSWYQQTPGQGLQFLFEYFSETQRNKGNFPGRFSGRQFSNSRSEMNVSTLELGDSALYLCASSSDRNTDTQYFGPGTRLTVL.

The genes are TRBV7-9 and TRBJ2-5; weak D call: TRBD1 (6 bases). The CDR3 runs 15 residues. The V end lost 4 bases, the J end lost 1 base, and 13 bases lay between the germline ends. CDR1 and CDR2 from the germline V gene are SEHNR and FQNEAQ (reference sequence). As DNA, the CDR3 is TGTGCCAGCAGCTCCGACCGGACAGCCCAAGAGACCCAGTACTTC. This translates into CASSSDRTAQETQYF.

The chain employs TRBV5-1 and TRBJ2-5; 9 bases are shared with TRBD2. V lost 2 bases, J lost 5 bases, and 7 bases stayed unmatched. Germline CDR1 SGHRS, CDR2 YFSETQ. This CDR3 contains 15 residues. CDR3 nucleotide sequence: TGCGCCAGCAGCTTCTTAGCGGGAGTGGAGGAGACCCAGTACTTC. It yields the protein CASSFLAGVEETQYF.

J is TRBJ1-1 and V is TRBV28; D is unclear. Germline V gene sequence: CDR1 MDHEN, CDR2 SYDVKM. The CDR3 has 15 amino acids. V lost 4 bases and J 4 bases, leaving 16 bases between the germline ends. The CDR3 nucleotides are TGTGCCAGCAGTTCCGAAGAAGGCGGGCGCACTGAAGCTTTCTTT. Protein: CASSSEEGGRTEAFF.